Shown below are 25 T cell receptor beta chains from a single sample sequenced in a study of shared clonotypes between healthy human individuals (TCRdb year 2020). The library was obtained by the immunoSEQ multiplex PCR assay. TCRdb provides this immuneACCESS table in a form limited to in-frame rearrangements. Some clones are lacking; in checked studies, under half of them reflect an unresolved V gene, and why the rest are absent is not known. The sample data list some 980,000 clones, and about three quarters of these were observed just once. The top ten hold about 1.5% of the sample. The sequencing sample was made of memory CD4+ T cells sorted from blood. The cell subset or site tag for this specimen amounts to: CD45RA-negative fraction. Receptors originate from a man aged 18 to 30 in good health.

The chain couples TRBV5-4 to TRBJ2-2, with 11 nucleotides matching TRBD2. J lost 6 bases, V lost 10 bases, and 14 bases had no gene match. The germline V gene encodes CDR1 SGHNT and CDR2 YYREEE (reference sequence). The CDR3 loop spans 16 amino acids. The CDR3 sequence: CAGKTSGSLFAGELFF. The CDR3 DNA sequence: TGTGCCGGAAAAACTAGCGGGAGTCTTTTTGCCGGGGAGCTGTTTTTT.

The chain couples TRBV2 to TRBJ1-5; maybe TRBD1 (5 bases). Germline V gene sequence: CDR1 SNHLY, CDR2 FYNNEI. V was shortened by 4 bases and J by 2 bases, with 12 bases between the two germline ends. The CDR3 contains 15 residues. CDR3 DNA: TGTGCCAGCAGTGTCAATGTAGGGGGCAATCAGCCCCAGCATTTT. Translation: CASSVNVGGNQPQHF.

The rearrangement joins TRBV5-1 to TRBJ2-7; D assignment may be TRBD1 or TRBD2 (6 bases each). Germline lookup yields CDR1 SGHRS and CDR2 YFSETQ. V shed 4 bases and J shed 7 bases, with 18 bases lying between them. The CDR3 length is 14 residues. The CDR3 loop reads CASSLTGWGAEQYF. The CDR3, as DNA: TGCGCCAGCAGCCTTACAGGGTGGGGGGCTGAGCAGTACTTC.

This chain uses TRBV5-1 with TRBJ2-3, with a possible D match to TRBD2 (6 bases). The germline gives CDR1 SGHRS, CDR2 YFSETQ. Trimming shortened V by 5 bases and J by 1 base, and 11 bases separated the two germline ends. The CDR3 runs 14 residues. The CDR3 DNA follows: TGCGCCAGCAGGGAGGGCGTCGGCACAGATACGCAGTATTTT. It codes for CASREGVGTDTQYF.

The chain uses TRBV19 and TRBJ2-1; 7 positions match TRBD2. Losses at the gene ends were 5 bases for V and 16 bases for J; bases not matched to a gene: 11. Germline V lookup: CDR1 LNHDA, CDR2 SQIVND (reference sequence). There are 12 residues in the CDR3. CDR3 coding DNA: TGTGCCAGTAGTTTAAGGGGCGGGAGTGTCTTCTTC. This gives the protein CASSLRGGSVFF.

This clone was detected only once. The V and J genes are TRBV18 and TRBJ1-3; TRBD1 is a possible D gene (6 bases). The V gene's germline CDR1 is KGHSH and CDR2 LQKENI. The CDR3 is 16 residues long. The V end was cut by 6 bases, the J end by 1 base, with 16 bases between. The CDR3 reads CASSQGRLRSGNTIYF. The CDR3 nucleotides are TGTGCCAGCTCCCAGGGGCGGCTCCGATCTGGAAACACCATATATTTT.

With regard to this clone: The same CDR3 can be traced to other DNA sequences in this sample. The chain joins TRBV7-9 to TRBJ1-2, with D perhaps matching TRBD1 (5 bases). This CDR3 is 13 amino acids long. The V end lost 1 base, the J end lost 6 bases, and 9 bases lay between the germline ends. Looked up from germline, CDR1 is SEHNR and CDR2 is FQNEAQ (reference sequence). CDR3 in DNA: TGTGCCAGCAGCTTAGACGGAGGGGATGGCTACACCTTC. It yields the protein CASSLDGGDGYTF.

The chain is built from TRBV7-3 and TRBJ2-3, with 8 bases identical to TRBD1. The CDR3 is 14 amino acids. CDR1 and CDR2 (germline): SGHTA, FQGTGA. Trimming removed 5 bases from V and 3 bases from J; junction bases left unmatched: 4. In DNA form, the CDR3 reads TGTGCCAGCAGCAGCAGGGGGCAGACAGATACGCAGTATTTT. Translating it yields CASSSRGQTDTQYF.

V and J are TRBV5-1 and TRBJ2-2; 8 positions match TRBD1. CDR1 and CDR2 (germline): SGHRS, YFSETQ. CDR3 length: 16 amino acids. After removal of 1 base from V and 2 bases from J, the junction contained 4 bases not matched to a gene. CDR3 amino acids: CASSLWTGSNTGELFF. The CDR3, as DNA: TGCGCCAGCAGCTTGTGGACAGGGAGTAACACCGGGGAGCTGTTTTTT.

A single count supports this clone. In nucleotides, the CDR3 is TGTGCCAGCAGCCAACAAAAGGGACAGGGGATGGAGCAGTTCTTC. Translated, it gives CASSQQKGQGMEQFF. The chain carries TRBV7-2 and TRBJ2-1, with 10 bases fitting TRBD1. The junction had 11 bases not matched to a gene; V was cut back by 5 bases and J by 10 bases. Per the germline V gene, CDR1 is SGHTA and CDR2 is FQGNSA. The CDR3 has 15 residues. The entire variable domain, with the rest obtained from reference TRBV7-2 and TRBJ2-1, is as follows: GAGVSQSPSNKVTEKGKDVELRCDPISGHTALYWYRQSLGQGLEFLIYFQGNSAPDKSGLPSDRFSAERTGGSVSTLTIQRTQQEDSAVYLCASSQQKGQGMEQFFGPGTRLTVL.

The chain joins TRBV27 to TRBJ1-5, with a weak D call TRBD1 (5 bases). V was trimmed by 4 bases and J by 3 bases, leaving 10 bases between them. Germline-derived CDR1 and CDR2 are MNHEY and SMNVEV (reference sequence). This CDR3 is 14 amino acids long. The CDR3 reads CASSSDSYNQPQHF. DNA for the CDR3: TGTGCCAGCAGTTCAGACAGCTACAATCAGCCCCAGCATTTT.

The chain links TRBV19 to TRBJ2-3; D might be TRBD1 (5 bases). CDR1 is LNHDA, CDR2 SQIVND, per germline (reference sequence). This CDR3 comprises 14 residues. V shed 7 bases and J shed 0 bases, with 11 bases lying between them. The CDR3 is CASTTGLSTDTQYF. The CDR3 nucleotides read TGTGCCAGTACAACAGGCCTTAGCACAGATACGCAGTATTTT.

The chain is built from TRBV19 and TRBJ2-2, with 9 positions matching TRBD2. Germline V gene sequence: CDR1 LNHDA, CDR2 SQIVND (reference sequence). V lost 3 bases to trimming and J lost 0 bases; unmatched junction nucleotides: 5. This CDR3 spans 17 amino acids. Here the CDR3 DNA reads TGTGCCAGTAGTATTAGTCTAGCGGGACCGAACACCGGGGAGCTGTTTTTT. Its translation: CASSISLAGPNTGELFF.

This chain joins TRBV30 and TRBJ2-7; the D gene could be TRBD1 or TRBD2 (5 bases each). V gave up 0 bases and J gave up 10 bases, with 16 bases separating them. Germline lookup yields CDR1 GTSNPN and CDR2 SVGIG (reference sequence). CDR3 length equals 13 residues. Written as DNA, the CDR3 is TGTGCCTGGAGTGTTACCGGGACGGCGAAACAGTACTTC. Translated: CAWSVTGTAKQYF.

The genes are TRBV28 and TRBJ1-2; D ambiguous. V lost 1 base to trimming and J lost 8 bases, with 8 bases between them. Per the germline V gene, CDR1 is MDHEN and CDR2 is SYDVKM. The CDR3 runs to 12 residues. The CDR3 sequence: CASSLFPEGYTF. In DNA, the CDR3 is TGTGCCAGCAGTTTATTTCCTGAAGGCTACACCTTC.

A few counts support this clone. The CDR3 nucleotides read TGTGCCTGGGCCAGAGGGGGGGAGACCCAGTACTTC. As protein: CAWARGGETQYF. The chain joins TRBV30 to TRBJ2-5; the D call may be TRBD1 or TRBD2 (6 bases each). The CDR3 has 12 residues. Germline V gene lookup returns CDR1 GTSNPN and CDR2 SVGIG (reference sequence). The V end lost 5 bases, the J end lost 5 bases, and 12 bases lay between the germline ends.

This clone appeared a few times. This chain links TRBV6-6 with TRBJ2-7, with 8 positions matching TRBD1. This CDR3 has 14 residues. Unmatched junction bases numbered 7, after V lost 6 bases and J lost 3 bases. Germline-derived CDR1 and CDR2 are MNHNY and SVGAGI (reference sequence). The CDR3 protein is CASRLTGQGYEQYF. In DNA form, the CDR3 reads TGTGCCAGCAGACTTACCGGACAGGGCTACGAGCAGTACTTC.

The chain recombines TRBV7-6 with TRBJ2-3; 7 bases map to TRBD2. CDR1 is SGHVS and CDR2 is FNYEAQ in the germline V gene. V gave up 5 bases and J gave up 6 bases; unmatched junction bases: 11. CDR3 size: 15 residues. In DNA, the CDR3 is TGTGCCAGCAGCCCGAGCGGGGAAGGTCTCGATACGCAGTATTTT. This translates into CASSPSGEGLDTQYF.

This chain links TRBV11-3 with TRBJ1-2; D possibly corresponds to TRBD1 (5 bases). Germline CDR1 reads SGHNT; CDR2 reads YENEEA. Trimming cost V 0 bases and J 3 bases, with 20 bases left between them. The CDR3 is 18 amino acids. CDR3 sequence (DNA): TGTGCCAGCAGCTTAGACCTCCTCATACGGGGGACTTACTATGGCTACACCTTC. Translated: CASSLDLLIRGTYYGYTF.

This clone was found a few times. The rearrangement links TRBV14 to TRBJ1-4; D not certain. In germline, CDR1 is SGHDN, CDR2 FVKESK. Trimming stripped 0 bases from V and 2 bases from J, with 13 bases between. This CDR3 is 17 amino acids long. The CDR3 DNA reads TGTGCCAGCAGCCAAGATGCAGGTAAGGTCACTAATGAAAAACTGTTTTTT. Its translation is CASSQDAGKVTNEKLFF.

The chain joins TRBV9 to TRBJ2-3, with 7 bases aligning to TRBD2. Germline CDR1 reads SGDLS; CDR2 reads YYNGEE. CDR3 length: 14 amino acids. Trimming took 4 bases from V and 3 from J; bases not matched to a gene: 5. The chain's CDR3 is CASSYRDYTDTQYF. CDR3 sequence (DNA): TGTGCCAGCAGCTACCGGGACTATACAGATACGCAGTATTTT.

As concerns this clone: The junction departs from the called germline gene at one end, perhaps through a read error. V usage is TRBV4-2 and J usage is TRBJ1-2; TRBD1 matches at 7 bases. The CDR3 loop spans 16 amino acids. Germline CDR1 reads LGHNA; CDR2 reads YNFKEQ. CDR3 sequence reads: CASSEEDRTYSKGYTF. DNA for the CDR3: TGTGCCAGCAGCGAAGAGGACAGGACTTATTCGAAGGGCTACACCTTC.

This chain connects TRBV5-1 to TRBJ1-2, with D perhaps TRBD1 (5 bases). This CDR3 comprises 13 residues. V lost 1 base, J lost 14 bases, and 18 bases lay in between. Germline V gene lookup returns CDR1 SGHRS and CDR2 YFSETQ. The CDR3 here is CASSLLYWDGQTF. The CDR3 DNA sequence: TGCGCCAGCAGCTTGTTATACTGGGACGGCCAGACCTTC.

Note on this clone: The same CDR3 arises from other DNA sequences in this sample as well. V and J are TRBV19 and TRBJ1-1, with 7 nucleotides matching TRBD1. The CDR3 covers 12 residues. From germline, CDR1 is LNHDA and CDR2 SQIVND (reference sequence). V lost 8 bases, J lost 1 base, and 1 base stayed unmatched. The CDR3 region has the DNA TGTGCCAGTCGGACAGGGAACACTGAAGCTTTCTTT. Its translation: CASRTGNTEAFF.

This CDR3 is CATSRDMVSTDTQYF. The CDR3 DNA reads as TGTGCCACCAGCAGAGATATGGTTAGCACAGATACGCAGTATTTT. V is TRBV15 and J is TRBJ2-3; no firm D call. V lost 0 bases and J 0 bases, leaving 7 bases between the germline ends. CDR3 length: 15 amino acids. In germline, CDR1 is LNHNV, CDR2 YYDKDF (reference sequence).